Sequencing of this T cell receptor beta chain was carried out in a study of blood T cell repertoires in COVID-19. Study-wide context: Sites in the United States, Italy and Spain provided acute and convalescent COVID-19 samples.

Only one count was recorded for this clone. The CDR3 runs 15 residues. CDR1 and CDR2 (germline): SGHVS, FQNEAQ. Deletions cut 5 bases from V and 1 base from J, with 12 bases between. Libraries were prepared by immunoSEQ multiplex PCR; TCRdb keeps only in-frame clonotypes and omits some of them. The sample includes about 200,000 clones, about 88% of them seen just once. The clonotype was recovered from a man aged 40-50 years with active or convalescent COVID-19. This chain joins TRBV7-8 and TRBJ1-3; D is ambiguous. The sequenced sample was peripheral blood. CDR3 DNA: TGTGCCAGCAGCCGGGAGGGCTATTCTGGAAACACCATATATTTT. This codes for CASSREGYSGNTIYF.